Shown below are 13 T cell receptor beta chains from a single sample sequenced in a study of response to subunit inactivated influenza vaccine. TCRdb called the RT-PCR reads again in MiXCR, with one record for every CDR3 protein. The repertoire holds 300,000 to 350,000 distinct CDR3 sequences, with 22% as singletons. This sample comprised PBMCs from blood, obtained about 20 months after vaccination. The receptors derive from a man aged 45 to 70 who received an inactivated influenza vaccine.

This clonotype was seen repeatedly, ten times or more. J is TRBJ2-6 and V is TRBV20-1; TRBD1 aligns across 8 bases. V shed 5 bases, J shed 2 bases, and the junction held 2 bases outside the gene matches. The V gene's germline CDR1 is DFQATT and CDR2 SNEGSKA (reference sequence). CDR3 length: 14 residues. The CDR3, as DNA: TGCAGTGCTCGACAGGGGCCTGGGGCCAACGTCCTGACTTTC. The encoded protein is CSARQGPGANVLTF.

There are a few counts of this clonotype. V gene TRBV18 combines with J gene TRBJ2-1; D is perhaps TRBD1 (6 bases). The CDR3 is 14 residues long. Germline CDR1 and CDR2: KGHSH and LQKENI. Trimming stripped 1 base from V and 7 bases from J, with 11 bases between. The chain's CDR3 is CASSPRETGNEQFF. The CDR3 DNA follows: TGTGCCAGCTCACCACGGGAGACAGGAAATGAGCAGTTCTTC.

Many counts were recorded for this clonotype. The chain uses TRBV2 and TRBJ1-1; a weak D match, TRBD1 (5 bases). V was pared by 6 bases and J by 0 bases, with 11 bases between. From germline, CDR1 is SNHLY and CDR2 FYNNEI. The CDR3 has 14 residues. The CDR3 bases are TGTGCCAGCAGGCTCAGGGTAATGAACACTGAAGCTTTCTTT. Amino acid sequence: CASRLRVMNTEAFF. Drawing the rest from reference TRBV2 and TRBJ1-1, the complete variable domain is EPEVTQTPSHQVTQMGQEVILRCVPISNHLYFYWYRQILGQKVEFLVSFYNNEISEKSEIFDDQFSVERPDGSNFTLKIRSTKLEDSAMYFCASRLRVMNTEAFFGQGTRLTVV.

The sample holds a few counts of this clonotype. The V gene is TRBV4-3, the J gene TRBJ2-7, with TRBD1 identical over 9 bases. Germline CDR1 and CDR2: LGHNA and YSLEER. J lost 4 bases, V lost 3 bases, and 7 bases had no gene match. The CDR3 totals 15 residues. The CDR3 DNA sequence: TGCGCCAGCAGCCAGGGGACAGGGTCCAGGTACGAGCAGTACTTC. Its protein product is CASSQGTGSRYEQYF.

This rearrangement joins TRBV3-1 to TRBJ2-7; D might be TRBD2 (7 bases). The CDR3 contains 16 residues. Germline V CDR1 and CDR2: LGHDT, YNNKEL (reference sequence). V was trimmed by 7 bases and J by 0 bases, leaving 19 bases between them. The CDR3 sequence is CASTPGEGKNSYEQYF. In DNA form, the CDR3 reads TGTGCCAGCACCCCAGGGGAGGGGAAGAACTCCTACGAGCAGTACTTC.

Here the CDR3 reads CASSLQQGRNTIYF. The CDR3 DNA reads TGTGCCAGCAGCCTCCAACAGGGTAGAAACACCATATATTTT. The chain is built from TRBV28 and TRBJ1-3; a possible D gene is TRBD1 (6 bases). Germline assignment: CDR1 MDHEN and CDR2 SYDVKM. V lost 6 bases, J lost 5 bases, and 14 bases lay in between. The CDR3 spans 14 residues. The full variable domain, completed using reference TRBV28 and TRBJ1-3, is DVKVTQSSRYLVKRTGEKVFLECVQDMDHENMFWYRQDPGLGLRLIYFSYDVKMKEKGDIPEGYSVSREKKERFSLILESASTNQTSMYLCASSLQQGRNTIYFGEGSWLTVV.

This clonotype came up a few times. The chain recombines TRBV7-2 with TRBJ2-7; 10 nucleotides match TRBD2. Germline assignment: CDR1 SGHTA and CDR2 FQGNSA. The CDR3 covers 14 residues. V was pared by 1 base and J by 5 bases, with 2 bases of the junction left unmatched. CDR3 loop: CASSLVGLANEQYF. The CDR3 DNA sequence: TGTGCCAGCAGCTTAGTGGGACTAGCGAACGAGCAGTACTTC.

The rearrangement joins TRBV6-1 to TRBJ1-5; tentative D call: TRBD1 (5 bases). The V gene lost 7 bases and the J gene lost 0 bases, with 13 bases spanning the gap. The germline V gene encodes CDR1 MNHNS and CDR2 SASEGT. This CDR3 is 15 amino acids long. The CDR3 bases are TGTGCCAGCACCCCGGGGCTTTATAGCAATCAGCCCCAGCATTTT. Translated: CASTPGLYSNQPQHF.

This clonotype was picked up a small number of times. In DNA form, the CDR3 reads TGTGCCAGCAGTTACGGATCATCCCCCTACAATGAGCAGTTCTTC. Translating gives CASSYGSSPYNEQFF. This chain joins TRBV6-5 and TRBJ2-1, with D uncertain. The germline V gene has CDR1 MNHEY and CDR2 SVGAGI. The CDR3 extends over 15 amino acids. The ends were cut back, 2 bases at V and 2 bases at J, with 10 bases in the middle.

This clonotype was observed a handful of times. The V and J genes are TRBV6-5 and TRBJ2-2; possibly TRBD1 for D (5 bases). Germline V CDR1 and CDR2: MNHEY, SVGAGI. This CDR3 contains 16 residues. V lost 3 bases, J lost 0 bases, and 11 bases lay in between. The CDR3 loop is CASSYNGHTNTGELFF. In DNA form, the CDR3 reads TGTGCCAGCAGTTATAATGGACACACGAACACCGGGGAGCTGTTTTTT.

This clonotype was seen a few times. The chain combines TRBV27 with TRBJ1-1; D might be TRBD1 (6 bases). V was trimmed by 5 bases and J by 5 bases, leaving 12 bases between them. CDR3 length equals 13 residues. CDR1 and CDR2 from the germline V gene are MNHEY and SMNVEV (reference sequence). CDR3 DNA: TGTGCCAGCAGTAAACAGGGAAGGACTGAAGCTTTCTTT. It is translated as CASSKQGRTEAFF.

V and J are TRBV5-1 and TRBJ2-7; the D gene could be TRBD1 or TRBD2 (5 bases each). Germline V gene sequence: CDR1 SGHRS, CDR2 YFSETQ. V gave up 0 bases and J gave up 7 bases, with 17 bases separating them. The CDR3 has 15 amino acids. The CDR3 nucleotides read TGCGCCAGCAGCTTGGCCAGGGCTGAAAGAGGGGAGCAGTACTTC. Translation gives CASSLARAERGEQYF.

On this clonotype: A read error may explain this, as a much larger clone is one base away. The V call is TRBV20-1, the J call TRBJ2-3, with TRBD2 identical over 8 bases. The germline gives CDR1 DFQATT, CDR2 SNEGSKA (reference sequence). CDR3 size: 16 residues. In nucleotides, the CDR3 is TGCAGTGCTTTTTCCGGGGGGGGCCCCAACACAGATACGCGGTATTTT. It translates to CSAFSGGGPNTDTRYF.